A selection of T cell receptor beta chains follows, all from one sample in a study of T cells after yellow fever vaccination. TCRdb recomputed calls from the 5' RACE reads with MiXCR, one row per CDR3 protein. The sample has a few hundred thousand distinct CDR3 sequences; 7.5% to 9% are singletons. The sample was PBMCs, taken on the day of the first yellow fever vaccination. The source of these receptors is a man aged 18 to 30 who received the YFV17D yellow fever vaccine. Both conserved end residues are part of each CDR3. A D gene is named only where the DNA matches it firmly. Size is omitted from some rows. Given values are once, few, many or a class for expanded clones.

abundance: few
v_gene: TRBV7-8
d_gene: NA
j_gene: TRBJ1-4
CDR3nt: TGTGCCAGCAGCTCATCCCGGGGGTTCACTAATGAAAAACTGTTTTTT
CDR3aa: CASSSSRGFTNEKLFF

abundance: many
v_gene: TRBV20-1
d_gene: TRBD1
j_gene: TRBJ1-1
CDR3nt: TGCAGTGCTAGAGATCACAGGGGAGTGGGGACCGAAGCTTTCTTT
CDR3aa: CSARDHRGVGTEAFF

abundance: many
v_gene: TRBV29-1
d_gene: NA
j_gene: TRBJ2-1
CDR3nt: TGCAGCGTTGAGGAGAGGGACTATGAGCAGTTCTTC
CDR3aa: CSVEERDYEQFF

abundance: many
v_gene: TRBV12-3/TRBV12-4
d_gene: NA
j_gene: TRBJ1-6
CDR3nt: TGTGCCAGCACACCGGGGGCCCGGAATTCACCCCTCCACTTT
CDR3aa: CASTPGARNSPLHF

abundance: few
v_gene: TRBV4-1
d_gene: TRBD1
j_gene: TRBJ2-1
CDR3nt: TGCGCCAGCAGCACGATCGGACAGGGTCGGAATGAGCAGTTCTTC
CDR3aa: CASSTIGQGRNEQFF

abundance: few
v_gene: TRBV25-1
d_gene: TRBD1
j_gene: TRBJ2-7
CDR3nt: TGTGCCAGCAGCGCCTTTGAGGACAGGGGTTACGAGCAGTACTTC
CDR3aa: CASSAFEDRGYEQYF

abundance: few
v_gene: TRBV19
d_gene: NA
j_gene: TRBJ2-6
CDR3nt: TGTGCCAGTAGACAAATGAGCTCTGGGGCCAACGTCCTGACTTTC
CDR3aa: CASRQMSSGANVLTF

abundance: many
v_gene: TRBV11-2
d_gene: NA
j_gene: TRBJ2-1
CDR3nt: TGTGCCAGCAGCGGTACTACGTACAATGAGCAGTTCTTC
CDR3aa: CASSGTTYNEQFF

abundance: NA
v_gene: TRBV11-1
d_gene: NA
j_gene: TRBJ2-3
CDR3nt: TGTGCCAGCAGCTTCAGGTTTTGGACAGATACGCAGTATTTT
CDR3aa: CASSFRFWTDTQYF

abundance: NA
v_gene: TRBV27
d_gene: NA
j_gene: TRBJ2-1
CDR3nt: TGTGCCAGCAGTTTATCGCTGCGGGGAGGATCGGGGGAGCAGTTCTTC
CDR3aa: CASSLSLRGGSGEQFF

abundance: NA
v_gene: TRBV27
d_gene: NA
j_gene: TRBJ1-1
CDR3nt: TGTGCCAGCTGGTCCTTAGACAAGGGAGTGACTGAAGCTTTCTTT
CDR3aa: CASWSLDKGVTEAFF

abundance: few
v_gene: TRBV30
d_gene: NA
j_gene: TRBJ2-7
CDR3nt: TGTGCCTGGAGCCTCTTAGGTATAAAGCAGTACTTC
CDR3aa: CAWSLLGIKQYF

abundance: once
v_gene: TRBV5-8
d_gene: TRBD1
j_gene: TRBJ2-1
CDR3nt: TGTGCCAGCAGCTTGGCCGCCGCCGGGACAGCTTACAATGAGCAGTTCTTC
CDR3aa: CASSLAAAGTAYNEQFF

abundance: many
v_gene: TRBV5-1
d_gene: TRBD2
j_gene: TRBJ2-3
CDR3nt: TGCGCCAGCAGCTTGGCTCCTACTAGCGGGGGGGCAGATACGCAGTATTTT
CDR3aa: CASSLAPTSGGADTQYF

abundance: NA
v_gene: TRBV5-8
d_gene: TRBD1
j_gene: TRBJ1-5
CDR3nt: TGTGCCAGCAGCTTGGCACCAGGGGGTCATCAGCCCCAGCATTTT
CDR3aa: CASSLAPGGHQPQHF

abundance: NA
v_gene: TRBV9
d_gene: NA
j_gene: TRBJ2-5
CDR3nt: TGTGCCAGCAGCGTCGGGATGTTGGGGACGGAGACCCAGTACTTC
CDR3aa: CASSVGMLGTETQYF

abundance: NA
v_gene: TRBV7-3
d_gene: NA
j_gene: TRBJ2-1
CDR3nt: TGTGCCAGCAGCTCTGGGGGGGCGGCGGAGCAGTTCTTC
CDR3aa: CASSSGGAAEQFF

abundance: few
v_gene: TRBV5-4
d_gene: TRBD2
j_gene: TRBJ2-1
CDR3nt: TGTGCCAGCAGCTTGGGTGGGACTAGCGGGGGAGTTGAGCAGTTCTTC
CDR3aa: CASSLGGTSGGVEQFF

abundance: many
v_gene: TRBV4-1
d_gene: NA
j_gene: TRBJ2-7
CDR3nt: TGCGCCAGCAGCCCAAGAAGTGCCTACGAGCAGTACTTC
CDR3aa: CASSPRSAYEQYF

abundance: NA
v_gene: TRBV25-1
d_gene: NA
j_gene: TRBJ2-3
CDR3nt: TGTGCCAGCAGTGAAATGGCTTGGCCCAAAGGGCAGTATTTT
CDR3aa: CASSEMAWPKGQYF

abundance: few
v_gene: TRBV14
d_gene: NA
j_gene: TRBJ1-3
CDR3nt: TGTGCCAGCAGCCAAACCTCTGGAAACACCATATATTTT
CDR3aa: CASSQTSGNTIYF

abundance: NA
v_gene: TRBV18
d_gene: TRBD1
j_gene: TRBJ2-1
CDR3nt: TGTGCCAGCTCACCACCGGGGACAGGCTCCTACAATGAGCAGTTCTTC
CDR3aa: CASSPPGTGSYNEQFF

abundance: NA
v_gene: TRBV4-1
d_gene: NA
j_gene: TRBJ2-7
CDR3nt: TGTGCCAGGAGCCCCCGGGACAACTACGAGCAGTACTTC
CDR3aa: CARSPRDNYEQYF

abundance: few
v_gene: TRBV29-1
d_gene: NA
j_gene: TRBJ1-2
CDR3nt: TGCAGCGTTCCCGCGGGGGACGGCTATGGCTACACCTTC
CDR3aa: CSVPAGDGYGYTF

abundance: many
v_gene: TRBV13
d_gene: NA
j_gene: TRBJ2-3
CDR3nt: TGTGCCAGCAGCTTAAATGGTCCGGAGTATTTT
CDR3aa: CASSLNGPEYF

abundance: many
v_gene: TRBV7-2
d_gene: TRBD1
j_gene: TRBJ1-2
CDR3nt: TGTGCCAGCAGCTTGACAGGGTTTAACTATGGCTACACCTTC
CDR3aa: CASSLTGFNYGYTF

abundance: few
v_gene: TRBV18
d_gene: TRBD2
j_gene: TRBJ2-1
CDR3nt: TGTGCCCTCGACGGGGGGGGCACCTACAATGAGCAGTTCTTC
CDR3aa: CALDGGGTYNEQFF

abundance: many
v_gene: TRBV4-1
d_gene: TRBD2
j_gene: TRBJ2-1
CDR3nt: TGCGCCAGCAGCCAGCCCCCGGGAGGGGGTCGGGGAGAGCAGTTCTTC
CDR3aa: CASSQPPGGGRGEQFF

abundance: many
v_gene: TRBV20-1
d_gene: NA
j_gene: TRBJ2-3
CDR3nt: TGCAGTGCTAGAGTTTTCGGGGGCCCTAGCACAGATACGCAGTATTTT
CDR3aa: CSARVFGGPSTDTQYF

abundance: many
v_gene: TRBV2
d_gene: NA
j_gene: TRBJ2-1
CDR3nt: TGTGCCAGCAGTGAAGCGCGAGAGTTACTAGCCTGGTTCTTC
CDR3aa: CASSEARELLAWFF

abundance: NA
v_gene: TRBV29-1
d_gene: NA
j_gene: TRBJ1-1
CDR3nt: TGCAGCGTTGAAACGCCAGGTTTCGGTGAAGCTTTCTTT
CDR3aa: CSVETPGFGEAFF

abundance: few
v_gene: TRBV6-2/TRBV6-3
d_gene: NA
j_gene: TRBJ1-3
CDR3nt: TGTGCCAGCAGGAGCTCTGGAAACACCATATATTTT
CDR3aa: CASRSSGNTIYF

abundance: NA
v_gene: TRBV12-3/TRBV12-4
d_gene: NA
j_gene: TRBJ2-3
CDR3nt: TGTGCCAGCAGTCGCCCGTCGGTTTATAGCACAGATACGCAGTATTTT
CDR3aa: CASSRPSVYSTDTQYF

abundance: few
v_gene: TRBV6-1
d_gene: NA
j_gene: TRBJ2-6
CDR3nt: TGTGCCAGCAGCAACGCTCCAGTACGCTCTGGGGCCAACGTCCTGACTTTC
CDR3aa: CASSNAPVRSGANVLTF

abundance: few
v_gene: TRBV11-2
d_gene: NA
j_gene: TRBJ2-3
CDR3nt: TGTGCCAGCAGCTTAGGACAGGTCACAGATACGCAGTATTTT
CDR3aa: CASSLGQVTDTQYF

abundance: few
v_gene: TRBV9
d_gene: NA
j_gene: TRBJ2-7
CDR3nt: TGTGCCAGCAGCCCCCGCCCCGGCGACTCCTACGAGCAGTACTTC
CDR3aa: CASSPRPGDSYEQYF

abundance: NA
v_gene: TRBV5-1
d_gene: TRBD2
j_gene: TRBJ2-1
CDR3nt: TGCGCCAGCAGCCCCGCGGCGGGGGGACACAATGAGCAGTTCTTC
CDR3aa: CASSPAAGGHNEQFF

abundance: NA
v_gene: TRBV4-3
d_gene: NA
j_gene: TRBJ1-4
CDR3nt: TGCGCCAGCAGCCAATCAGGGGCAAATGAAAAACTGTTTTTT
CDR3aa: CASSQSGANEKLFF